This TCR beta chain derives from a study of cytomegalovirus exposure and HLA in healthy donors. This CDR3 is 14 amino acids long. The germline V gene encodes CDR1 SGHRS and CDR2 YFSETQ. The V end lost 0 bases, the J end lost 4 bases, and 8 bases lay between the germline ends. The PCR employed 60 Vbeta primers together with 13 Jbeta primers. Profiling relied on immunoSEQ multiplex PCR, and the TCRdb table lists in-frame clones only, not all of them. The table lists about 94,000 clones, about three fifths of them singletons. In this sample, this clone turned up a few times. Its antigen remains unknown. Regarding the study as a whole: A later analysis linked a missense DCLRE1C variant to TCR beta V- and J-gene trimming. Most subjects had HLA-A and HLA-B alleles reportedly predicted accurately by TCR beta sequences. In a later analysis, donors in an Asian-associated ancestry cluster reportedly had fewer N-insertions in productive TCRs than the cohort mean.

This sequence originates from a man between 25 and 39 years old in good health and CMV-seronegative. Sequenced input: PBMCs. The chain recombines TRBV5-1 with TRBJ1-3, with a weak D call TRBD1 (5 bases). In DNA, the CDR3 is TGCGCCAGCAGCTTGGCAGGGATCGGAAACACCATATATTTT. Translating gives CASSLAGIGNTIYF.